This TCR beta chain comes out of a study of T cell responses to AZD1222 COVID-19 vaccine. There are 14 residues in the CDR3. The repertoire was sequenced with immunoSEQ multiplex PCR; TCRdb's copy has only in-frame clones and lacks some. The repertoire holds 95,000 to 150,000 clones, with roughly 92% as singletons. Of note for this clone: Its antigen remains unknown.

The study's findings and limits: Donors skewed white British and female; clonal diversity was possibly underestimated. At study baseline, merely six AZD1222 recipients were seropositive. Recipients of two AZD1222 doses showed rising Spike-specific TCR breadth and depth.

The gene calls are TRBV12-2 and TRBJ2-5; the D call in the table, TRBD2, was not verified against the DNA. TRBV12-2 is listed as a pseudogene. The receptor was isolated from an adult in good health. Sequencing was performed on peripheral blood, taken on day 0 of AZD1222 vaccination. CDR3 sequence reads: CASRLGLGQETQYF. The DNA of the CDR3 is TGTGCAAGTCGCTTAGGACTAGGTCAAGAGACCCAGTACTTC.